Listed below are T cell receptor beta chains from one sample, sequenced in a study of blood T cell repertoires in COVID-19. This table comes from immunoSEQ multiplex PCR, and its TCRdb copy is limited to in-frame clones, with some not included. The data hold around 230,000 clones, with just over 85% observed a single time. The sample comprised PBMCs or T cells enriched from blood (not recorded which). Receptor source: a woman aged 40 to 50 with acute COVID-19. The CDR3 runs from the conserved cysteine through the conserved F or W. The order of the fields is J gene, CDR3 length, V gene, clone size, D gene, CDR3 DNA, CDR3 protein. D genes are given only for firm matches. Clone size is stated in some rows and not others, as once, few, many or a class when expanded.

J gene: TRBJ1-2; CDR3 length: 13; V gene: TRBV7-9; clone size: -; D gene: -; CDR3 DNA: TGTGCCAGCCTCGACACTTCTAACTATGGCTACACCTTC; CDR3 protein: CASLDTSNYGYTF
J gene: TRBJ1-6; CDR3 length: 14; V gene: TRBV7-2; clone size: -; D gene: TRBD1; CDR3 DNA: TGTGCCAGCAGCCTTACAGGGGTGGGTTCACCCCTCCACTTT; CDR3 protein: CASSLTGVGSPLHF
J gene: TRBJ2-1; CDR3 length: 14; V gene: TRBV27; clone size: -; D gene: -; CDR3 DNA: TGTGCCAGCAGTTTATCGTTAGACTACAATGAGCAGTTCTTC; CDR3 protein: CASSLSLDYNEQFF
J gene: TRBJ2-2; CDR3 length: 16; V gene: TRBV7-9; clone size: -; D gene: TRBD1; CDR3 DNA: TGTGCCAGCACCCCCGGGACAGAGGCGAGGACCGGGGAGCTGTTTTTT; CDR3 protein: CASTPGTEARTGELFF
J gene: TRBJ1-5; CDR3 length: 15; V gene: TRBV6-6; clone size: once; D gene: -; CDR3 DNA: TGTGCCAGCAGAGAGCCGAACTTGATATATCAGCCCCAGCATTTT; CDR3 protein: CASREPNLIYQPQHF
J gene: TRBJ1-1; CDR3 length: 13; V gene: TRBV30; clone size: -; D gene: TRBD1; CDR3 DNA: TGTGCCTGGACCGGACAGGGAAAAACTGAAGCTTTCTTT; CDR3 protein: CAWTGQGKTEAFF
J gene: TRBJ1-1; CDR3 length: 19; V gene: TRBV7-2; clone size: -; D gene: TRBD1; CDR3 DNA: TGTGCCAGCAGCGGGGGCAGGGGGCGAGGTTATAGGTCGAACACTGAAGCTTTCTTT; CDR3 protein: CASSGGRGRGYRSNTEAFF
J gene: TRBJ2-1; CDR3 length: 18; V gene: TRBV3-1/TRBV3-2; clone size: -; D gene: -; CDR3 DNA: TGTGCCAGCAGCCAAGATGGCCGGGGTTTCAGCTCCTACAATGAGCAGTTCTTC; CDR3 protein: CASSQDGRGFSSYNEQFF
J gene: TRBJ1-2; CDR3 length: 18; V gene: TRBV2; clone size: -; D gene: TRBD1; CDR3 DNA: TGTGCCAGCAGTGTTTACGGGCAGGGGGCGCCTCGTAACTATGGCTACACCTTC; CDR3 protein: CASSVYGQGAPRNYGYTF
J gene: TRBJ2-2; CDR3 length: 13; V gene: TRBV29-1; clone size: -; D gene: -; CDR3 DNA: TGCAGCGTCCAAACTAGTCTCACCGGGGAGCTGTTTTTT; CDR3 protein: CSVQTSLTGELFF
J gene: TRBJ2-1; CDR3 length: 14; V gene: TRBV19; clone size: -; D gene: TRBD1; CDR3 DNA: TGTGCCAGTACACCGGGACAGGGCGTCAATGAGCAGTTCTTC; CDR3 protein: CASTPGQGVNEQFF
J gene: TRBJ2-3; CDR3 length: 16; V gene: TRBV5-1; clone size: -; D gene: TRBD2; CDR3 DNA: TGCGCCAGCAGCTTGGATCGGGGGGGCAGCACAGATACGCAGTATTTT; CDR3 protein: CASSLDRGGSTDTQYF
J gene: TRBJ2-4; CDR3 length: 15; V gene: TRBV7-9; clone size: once; D gene: -; CDR3 DNA: TGTGCCAGCAGCTCTTGGACAGCGGCCAAAAACATTCAGTACTTC; CDR3 protein: CASSSWTAAKNIQYF
J gene: TRBJ2-2; CDR3 length: 16; V gene: TRBV5-1; clone size: -; D gene: -; CDR3 DNA: TGCGCCAGCAGCTTAGAGGGGGTCCTAAACACCGGGGAGCTGTTTTTT; CDR3 protein: CASSLEGVLNTGELFF
J gene: TRBJ1-6; CDR3 length: 15; V gene: TRBV2; clone size: -; D gene: TRBD1; CDR3 DNA: TGTGCCAGCTCCCGAGGACAGGGAGGAAATTCACCCCTCCACTTT; CDR3 protein: CASSRGQGGNSPLHF
J gene: TRBJ1-2; CDR3 length: 13; V gene: TRBV7-3; clone size: -; D gene: TRBD1; CDR3 DNA: TGTGCCAGCAGCACGGGACAGGGCTATGGCTACACCTTC; CDR3 protein: CASSTGQGYGYTF
J gene: TRBJ1-5; CDR3 length: 16; V gene: TRBV19; clone size: -; D gene: TRBD1; CDR3 DNA: TGTGCCAGTACCTCGACAGGGGTTTATAGCAATCAGCCCCAGCATTTT; CDR3 protein: CASTSTGVYSNQPQHF
J gene: TRBJ1-6; CDR3 length: 13; V gene: TRBV7-2; clone size: few; D gene: TRBD1; CDR3 DNA: TGTGCCAGCAGCTTAGGACAGGGCAAAGTCCTCCACTTT; CDR3 protein: CASSLGQGKVLHF
J gene: TRBJ1-1; CDR3 length: 13; V gene: TRBV6-4; clone size: -; D gene: -; CDR3 DNA: TGTGCCAGCAGCCAGGGGTTAAACACTGAAGCTTTCTTT; CDR3 protein: CASSQGLNTEAFF